The T cell receptor beta chain under discussion was sequenced for a study of shared clonotypes between healthy human individuals (dated by TCRdb to the early 2020s). Context from the whole study: A few men and a couple of women, aged 18 to 49 years, made up the cohort. Each donor's leukapheresis produced roughly between roughly 0.85 and 10 billion PBMCs. To estimate repertoire size and how much clonotype sharing occurs between individuals, the study deeply sequenced the blood TCR repertoires of 4 to 6 healthy adults. Per donor, three plates each were used for CD4 naive and CD4 memory, two for CD8 naive, and one for CD8 memory. Libraries were prepared and TCR repertoires were sequenced by different laboratories using diverse techniques, in order to increase sequencing depth and limit assay-specific biases.

About this clone itself: Its antigen is not yet known. Within one base of it there is no much larger clone, and no base qualities were kept.

CD8 naive samples were obtained by positive selection for CCR7 among CD45RO-negative cells, yielding a CD45RA+CCR7+ population from which TemRA cells were excluded. Healthy HIV-negative adults with no recently reported acute infections or vaccinations were included as donors. All donors were Caucasian adults living in Nashville, Tennessee, USA. Blood was collected by leukapheresis, and PBMCs were isolated by Ficoll-Histopaque density gradient centrifugation and then cryopreserved in liquid nitrogen vapor phase. Purity and quantity of every magnetically sorted T cell population were checked by analytical flow cytometry. From each sorted fraction, genomic DNA was isolated and quantified by UV absorbance on a Nanodrop 2000c. The full study reports these points: Rarefaction of sorted-subset datasets indicated incomplete sequencing despite the large sequencing depth. Based on pairwise subsampling, the degree of clonotype sharing among donors was expected to be affected by sequencing depth. Naive subsets generally had larger estimated clonotype richness than memory subsets. Compared with non-shared clonotypes, the clonotypes found in all four sorted-subset donors had higher generation probabilities. Sampling was restricted to blood, and TCR repertoires in tissue are likely to differ from TCR repertoires in blood. Because the study included only a small number of donors, the genetic and exposure-history diversity represented was limited. Sharing across a handful of donors was observed for about 4.8% of naive CD4, under 4% of naive CD8, about 2.3% of memory CD4, and about 0.39% of memory CD8 clonotypes.

TCR CDR3 regions were amplified from genomic DNA by multiplex PCR using the deep immunoSEQ assay. Genomic DNA extracted from each cell subset was distributed evenly over all wells of several immunoSEQ 96-well plates, and each plate served as one replicate. For sorted subsets, roughly 200 ng of genomic DNA, equivalent to around 29,000 T cell genomes, went into each replicate PCR. The purified libraries were quantified using a Qubit 3.0 fluorometer, sized with a Bioanalyzer 2100, and then quantified again using the KAPA Library Quantification kit. Each immunoSEQ 96-well plate was sequenced on its own single-read 150-cycle Illumina NextSeq 550 flow cell. The authors' pipeline ran thus. Because the immunoSEQ output held only junctional sequences and lacked quality scores, the filtering could not match the filtering applied to full-length reads. Sequences were annotated with PyIR, a Python wrapper for IgBLAST v1.9, using IMGT germline references to assign V/J genes and CDR3. Reads were removed for weak V/J assignments (E-value above 1e-6), missing CDR3, stop codons, out-of-frame junctions, or ambiguous translated residues. A V3J clonotype was defined by an identical inferred V gene, J gene, and CDR3 amino acid sequence. The percentage overlap between two repertoires was calculated by dividing the number of shared unique clonotypes by the size of the smaller repertoire. Repertoire richness was assessed with RTK rarefaction, the Chao1 estimator, and Recon v2.1 estimates of unobserved clonotypes. For all TCRbeta clonotypes obtained by the gDNA method from a few donors, generation probabilities were computed with OLGA. TCRdb stores this immuneACCESS table with in-frame sequences only. Part of the clones is absent; in the studies checked, under half of the shortfall reflects unresolved V genes, and no reason is known for the rest. The V and J calls and clone size are taken from that table; D and trimming were inferred from the DNA. The sample includes 2 million to 2.5 million clones, with just under 95% observed a single time. The leading ten clones occupy 1.1% of the sample.

The clonotype originates from a young man in good health. The sequencing input was naive CD8+ T cells sorted from blood. The cell subset or site label, as the study defines it: CD45RA+CCR7+.

At the DNA level, the sequence is TGTGCCAGCAGCCATAGCAATGAGCAGTTCTTC. The translation is CASSHSNEQFF. The receptor chain draws on TRBV5-4 and TRBJ2-1, with the D segment identity uncertain. Trimming at the junction amounts to 4 bases on V and 6 bases on J, and the germline ends lie 5 bases apart. In the germline V gene (reference sequence), CDR1 corresponds to SGHNT and CDR2 to YYREEE. Spanning cysteine to phenylalanine, the CDR3 consists of 11 amino acids. Kept here is only the CDR3 DNA, which spans 33 bases and is read in frame from base 1.